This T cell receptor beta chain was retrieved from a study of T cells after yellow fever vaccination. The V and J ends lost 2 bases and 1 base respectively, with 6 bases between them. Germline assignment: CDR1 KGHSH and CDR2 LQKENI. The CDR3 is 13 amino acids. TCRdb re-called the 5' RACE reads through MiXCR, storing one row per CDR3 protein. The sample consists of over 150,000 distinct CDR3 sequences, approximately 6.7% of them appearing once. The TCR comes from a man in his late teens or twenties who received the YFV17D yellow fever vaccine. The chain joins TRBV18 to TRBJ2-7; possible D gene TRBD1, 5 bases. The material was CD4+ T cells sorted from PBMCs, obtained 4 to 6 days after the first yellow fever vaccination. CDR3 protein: CASSPSGSYEQYF. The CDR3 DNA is TGTGCCAGCTCACCATCAGGGTCCTACGAGCAGTACTTC.